The TCR beta chain described here comes from a study of blood T cells in healthy people across ages. Study-level background: There was about one barcoded beta molecule captured by template switching per two T cells.

About this clonotype itself: One end of the junction varies from germline; a read error may be responsible.

CDR3 length: 15 residues. CDR1 and CDR2 (germline): SGHRS, YFSETQ. Through a sample-barcoded 5' primer and a J-beta primer mix, a second PCR was run for about 6 to 11 cycles. A template-switch adaptor with 12 random nucleotides tagged each cDNA molecule. One entry per CDR3 protein, called by TCRdb with MiXCR from the 5' RACE reads. The table shows approximately 1.5 million distinct CDR3 sequences, with 35% to 45% occurring only once. Extractions gave at least 6 micrograms of total RNA per sample. The sequenced material came from blood. The rearrangement links TRBV5-1 to TRBJ2-1; 7 nucleotides agree with TRBD1. This TCR came from a woman between 18 and 29 years old in good health. The CDR3 region is CAGSHHRDSYNEQFF. As DNA, the CDR3 is TGCGCCGGCAGCCACCACCGGGACAGCTACAATGAGCAGTTCTTC.